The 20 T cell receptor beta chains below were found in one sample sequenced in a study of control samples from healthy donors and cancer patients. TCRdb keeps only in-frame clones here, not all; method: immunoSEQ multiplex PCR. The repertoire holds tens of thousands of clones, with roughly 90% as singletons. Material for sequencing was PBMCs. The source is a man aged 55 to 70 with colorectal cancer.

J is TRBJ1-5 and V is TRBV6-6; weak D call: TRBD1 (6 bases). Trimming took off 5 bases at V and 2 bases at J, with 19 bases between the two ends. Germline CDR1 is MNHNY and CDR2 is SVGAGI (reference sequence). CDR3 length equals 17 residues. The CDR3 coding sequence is TGTGCCAGCAGTCCCCCGAAAGGGGGGGATGGCAATCAGCCCCAGCATTTT. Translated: CASSPPKGGDGNQPQHF.

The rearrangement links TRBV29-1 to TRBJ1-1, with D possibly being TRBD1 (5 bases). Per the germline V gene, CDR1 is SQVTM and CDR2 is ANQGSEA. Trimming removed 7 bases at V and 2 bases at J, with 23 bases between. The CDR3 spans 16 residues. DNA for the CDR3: TGCAGCGCCCGGGGGGGAACAGGAGGTCCTAACACTGAAGCTTTCTTT. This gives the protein CSARGGTGGPNTEAFF.

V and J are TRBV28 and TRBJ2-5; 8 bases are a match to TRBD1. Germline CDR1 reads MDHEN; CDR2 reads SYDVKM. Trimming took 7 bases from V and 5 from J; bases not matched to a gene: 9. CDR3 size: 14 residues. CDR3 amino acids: CASTPRTGTETQYF. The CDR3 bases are TGTGCCAGCACCCCCCGGACAGGGACGGAGACCCAGTACTTC.

The DNA for the CDR3 is TGTGCCAGCAGCCTGGGGCAGCGCTATGGCTACACCTTC. The encoded protein is CASSLGQRYGYTF. The V call is TRBV5-6, the J call TRBJ1-2; D is perhaps TRBD1 (5 bases). The V gene lost 4 bases and the J gene lost 4 bases, with 11 bases spanning the gap. This CDR3 has 13 residues. Germline CDR1 is SGHDT and CDR2 is YYEEEE.

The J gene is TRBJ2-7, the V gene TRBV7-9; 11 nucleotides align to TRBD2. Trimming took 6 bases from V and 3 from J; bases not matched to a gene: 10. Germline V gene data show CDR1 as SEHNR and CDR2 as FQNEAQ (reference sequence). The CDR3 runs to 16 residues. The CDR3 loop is CASRPGLTSGDYEQYF. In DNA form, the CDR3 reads TGTGCCAGCAGACCTGGTCTGACTAGCGGGGACTACGAGCAGTACTTC.

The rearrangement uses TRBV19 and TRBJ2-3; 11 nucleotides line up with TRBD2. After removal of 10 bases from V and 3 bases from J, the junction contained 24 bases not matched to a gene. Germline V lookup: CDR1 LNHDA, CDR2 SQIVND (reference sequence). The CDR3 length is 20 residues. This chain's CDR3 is CATKDLSSGGRRGVTDTQYF. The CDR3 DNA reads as TGTGCCACCAAAGACCTTTCTAGCGGGGGGCGCCGTGGGGTAACAGATACGCAGTATTTT.

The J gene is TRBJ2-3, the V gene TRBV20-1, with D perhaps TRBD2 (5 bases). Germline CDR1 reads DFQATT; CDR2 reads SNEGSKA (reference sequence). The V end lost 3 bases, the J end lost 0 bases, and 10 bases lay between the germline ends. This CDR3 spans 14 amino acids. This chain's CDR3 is CSASSRTSTDTQYF. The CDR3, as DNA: TGCAGTGCTAGTAGTAGGACTAGCACAGATACGCAGTATTTT.

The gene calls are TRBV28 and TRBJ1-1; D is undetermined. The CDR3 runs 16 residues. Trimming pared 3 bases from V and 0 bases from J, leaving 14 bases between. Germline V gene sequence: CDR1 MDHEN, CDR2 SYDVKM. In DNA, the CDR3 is TGTGCCAGCAGTTTCGCTGGGGAGGCTTTGAACACTGAAGCTTTCTTT. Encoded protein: CASSFAGEALNTEAFF.

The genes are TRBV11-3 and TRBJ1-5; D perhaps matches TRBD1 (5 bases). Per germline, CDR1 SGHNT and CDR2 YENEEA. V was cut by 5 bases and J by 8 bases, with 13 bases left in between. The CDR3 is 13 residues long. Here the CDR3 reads CASSAGGLKPQHF. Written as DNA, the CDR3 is TGTGCCAGCAGCGCCGGGGGACTGAAGCCCCAGCATTTT.

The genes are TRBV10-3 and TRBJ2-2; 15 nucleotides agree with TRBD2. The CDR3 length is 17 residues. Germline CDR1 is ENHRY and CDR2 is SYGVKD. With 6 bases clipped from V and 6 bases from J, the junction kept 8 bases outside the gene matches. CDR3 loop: CAIRTQGLAGGSGELFF. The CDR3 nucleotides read TGTGCCATCAGGACCCAGGGACTAGCGGGGGGATCCGGGGAGCTGTTTTTT.

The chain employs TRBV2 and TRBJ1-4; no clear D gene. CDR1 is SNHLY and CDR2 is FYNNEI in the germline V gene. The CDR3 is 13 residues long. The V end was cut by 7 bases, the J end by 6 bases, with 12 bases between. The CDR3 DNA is TGTGCCAGCAAAATAACGGGGTATGAAAAACTGTTTTTT. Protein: CASKITGYEKLFF.

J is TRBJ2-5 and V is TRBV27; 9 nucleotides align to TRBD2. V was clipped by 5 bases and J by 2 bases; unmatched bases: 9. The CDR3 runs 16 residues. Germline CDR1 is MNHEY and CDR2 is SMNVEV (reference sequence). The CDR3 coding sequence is TGTGCCAGCAGTGCCCTACTAGCGGGCGCGCAAGAGACCCAGTACTTC. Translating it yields CASSALLAGAQETQYF.

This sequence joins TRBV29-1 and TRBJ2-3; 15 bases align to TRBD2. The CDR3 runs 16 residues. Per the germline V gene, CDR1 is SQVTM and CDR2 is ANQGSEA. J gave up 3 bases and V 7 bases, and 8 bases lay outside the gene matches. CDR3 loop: CSASGLAGGRTDTQYF. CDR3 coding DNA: TGCAGCGCCTCCGGACTAGCGGGGGGGCGAACAGATACGCAGTATTTT.

CDR3 protein: CASRLPRGSSYGYTF. The CDR3 DNA reads TGTGCCAGCAGACTACCCCGTGGGAGCTCCTATGGCTACACCTTC. The gene calls are TRBV28 and TRBJ1-2, with unresolved D. V lost 6 bases and J lost 4, with 18 bases in between. This CDR3 spans 15 amino acids. The germline gives CDR1 MDHEN, CDR2 SYDVKM.

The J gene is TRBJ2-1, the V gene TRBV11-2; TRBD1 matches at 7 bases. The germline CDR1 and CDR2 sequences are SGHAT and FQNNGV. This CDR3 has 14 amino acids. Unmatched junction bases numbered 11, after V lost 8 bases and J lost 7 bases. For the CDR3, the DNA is TGTGCCAGCGGTTATTCGGGACAGCTTAATGAGCAGTTCTTC. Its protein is CASGYSGQLNEQFF.

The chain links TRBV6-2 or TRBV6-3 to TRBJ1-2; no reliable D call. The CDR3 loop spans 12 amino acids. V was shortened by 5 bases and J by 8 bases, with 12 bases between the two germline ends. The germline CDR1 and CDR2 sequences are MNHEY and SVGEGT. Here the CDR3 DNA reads TGTGCCAGCAGTAATATCCTAGGCGGCTACACCTTC. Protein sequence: CASSNILGGYTF.

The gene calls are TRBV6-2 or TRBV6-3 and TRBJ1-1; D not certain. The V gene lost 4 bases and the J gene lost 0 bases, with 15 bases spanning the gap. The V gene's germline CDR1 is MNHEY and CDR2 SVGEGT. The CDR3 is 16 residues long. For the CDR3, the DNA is TGTGCCAGCAGTTTACCAACTTTTGGAATGAACACTGAAGCTTTCTTT. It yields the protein CASSLPTFGMNTEAFF.

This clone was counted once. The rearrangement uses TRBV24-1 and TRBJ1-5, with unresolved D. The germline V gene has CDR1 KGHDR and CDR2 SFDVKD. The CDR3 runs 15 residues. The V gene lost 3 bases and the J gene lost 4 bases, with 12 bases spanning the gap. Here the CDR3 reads CATSDNRAFNQPQHF. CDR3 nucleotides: TGTGCCACCAGTGATAACCGGGCCTTTAATCAGCCCCAGCATTTT.

The CDR3 region is CASRPGGERGELFF. The DNA of the CDR3 is TGTGCCAGCAGACCAGGGGGCGAACGGGGGGAGCTGTTTTTT. The chain employs TRBV7-2 and TRBJ2-2; 8 bases line up with TRBD1. CDR3 length equals 14 residues. V trimming: 6 bases; J trimming: 8 bases; junction bases outside the gene matches: 8. The germline V gene has CDR1 SGHTA and CDR2 FQGNSA.

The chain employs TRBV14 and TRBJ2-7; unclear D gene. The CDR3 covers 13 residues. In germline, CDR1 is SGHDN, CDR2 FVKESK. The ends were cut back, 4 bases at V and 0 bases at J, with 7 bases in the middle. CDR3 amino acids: CASSPISSYEQYF. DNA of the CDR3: TGTGCCAGCAGCCCGATTAGCTCCTACGAGCAGTACTTC.